The T cell receptor (beta chain) described here comes from a study of cytomegalovirus exposure and HLA in healthy donors. Some clones are missing from TCRdb's copy, which holds only in-frame ones; the method was immunoSEQ multiplex PCR. Here the sample spans about 120,000 clones, approximately 85% being singletons. Overall study findings and caveats: Cytomegalovirus-associated status was assigned to about 180 TCR beta chains. Among the CMV-associated chains, a few were confirmed in vitro as specific for CMV antigens.

The donors belonged to the roughly 120-subject validation cohort, separate from the roughly 710-subject first cohort. V dropped 2 bases and J dropped 7 bases, with 9 bases sitting between them. Germline V gene lookup returns CDR1 WNHNN and CDR2 SYGVQD (reference sequence). The CDR3 is 13 amino acids. Worth noting for this clone: Antigen: not known.

This rearrangement joins TRBV10-1 to TRBJ2-1; no firm D call. The receptor's source is a young man in good health and CMV-seronegative. The specimen sequenced was PBMCs. The CDR3 nucleotides are TGCGCCAGCAGTGAGCAGAGGTTAAATGAGCAGTTCTTC. This codes for CASSEQRLNEQFF.